Described below is a single T cell receptor beta chain sequence and its context. Its antigen is undetermined. Germline CDR1 reads SNHLY; CDR2 reads FYNNEI. This CDR3 comprises 14 residues. Trimming stripped 4 bases from V and 5 bases from J, with 14 bases between. Here immunoSEQ multiplex PCR was the method, and the copy in TCRdb shows in-frame clones only, minus some. The sample lists around 140,000 clones, just under 95% occurring once. The sample is drawn from a study of T cell responses to AZD1222 COVID-19 vaccine. General study results and limits: Along spike, vaccine-associated CD4 TCRs were found throughout, with dominance at 160-218 and 743-854. After two AZD1222 doses, spike-specific TCR breadth and depth rose versus day 0. Sampling captured repertoires only after the peak T cell response. Of the AZD1222 recipients, only 5 or 6 were seropositive at baseline.

Sequenced material: peripheral blood, taken after recovery from COVID-19. The sequence derives from an adult who had recovered from COVID-19. The chain combines TRBV2 with TRBJ1-1, with TRBD1 as a possible D gene (5 bases). This CDR3 is CASSVGRGQTEAFF. The DNA for the CDR3 is TGTGCCAGCAGTGTGGGTAGGGGCCAAACTGAAGCTTTCTTT.